This T cell receptor beta chain was sequenced in a study of Graves' ophthalmopathy and Graves' hyperthyroidism. With 3 bases removed from V and 0 bases from J, the gap between germline ends came to 6 bases. The CDR3 has 14 amino acids. In germline, CDR1 is MGHDK, CDR2 SYGVNS. Amplified material comprised TCR beta CDR3 regions derived from RNA transcripts. HTBI-primed RT-PCR formed the first round, and a multiplex PCR formed the second. MiXCR was run by TCRdb on the multiplex PCR reads, yielding one entry per CDR3 protein. The table includes about 370,000 distinct CDR3 sequences, 17% detected once. Study results and caveats: The blood repertoire also included most expanded thyroid clonotypes above 0.001 frequency.

PBMCs stemmed from roughly 9.4 ml of fresh peripheral blood. This clonotype showed up many times. Its antigen is unknown. The rearrangement uses TRBV25-1 and TRBJ1-3, with D unclear. The specimen was peripheral blood. The receptor was isolated from an adult woman with stable Graves' hyperthyroidism. The CDR3 here is CASSDWGSGNTIYF. The CDR3 DNA is TGTGCCAGCAGTGACTGGGGCTCTGGAAACACCATATATTTT.